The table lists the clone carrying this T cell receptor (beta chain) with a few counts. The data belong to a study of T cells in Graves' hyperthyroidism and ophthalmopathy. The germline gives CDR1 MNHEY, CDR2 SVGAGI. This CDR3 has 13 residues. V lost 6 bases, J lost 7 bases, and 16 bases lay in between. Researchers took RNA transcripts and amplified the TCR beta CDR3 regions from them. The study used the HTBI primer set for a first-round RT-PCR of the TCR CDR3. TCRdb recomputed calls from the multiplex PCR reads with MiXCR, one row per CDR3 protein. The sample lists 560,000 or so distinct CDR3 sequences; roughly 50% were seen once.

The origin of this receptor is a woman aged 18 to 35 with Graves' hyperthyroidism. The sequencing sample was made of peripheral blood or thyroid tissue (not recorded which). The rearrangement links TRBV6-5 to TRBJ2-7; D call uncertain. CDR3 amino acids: CASRGAWNKEQYF. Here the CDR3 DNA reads TGTGCCAGCAGGGGCGCCTGGAATAAGGAGCAGTACTTC.